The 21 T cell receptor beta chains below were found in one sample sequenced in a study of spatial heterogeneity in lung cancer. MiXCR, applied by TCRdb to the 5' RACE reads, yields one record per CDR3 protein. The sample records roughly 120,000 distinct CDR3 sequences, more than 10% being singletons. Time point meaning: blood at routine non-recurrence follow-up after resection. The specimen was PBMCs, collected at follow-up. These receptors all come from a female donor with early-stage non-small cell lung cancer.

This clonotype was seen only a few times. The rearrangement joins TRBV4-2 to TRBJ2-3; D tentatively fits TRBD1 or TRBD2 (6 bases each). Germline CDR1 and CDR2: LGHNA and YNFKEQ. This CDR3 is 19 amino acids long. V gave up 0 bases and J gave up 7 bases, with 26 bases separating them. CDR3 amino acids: CASSQDGTLTGATENTQYF. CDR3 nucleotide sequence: TGTGCCAGCAGCCAAGATGGGACACTAACGGGAGCTACCGAGAATACGCAGTATTTT.

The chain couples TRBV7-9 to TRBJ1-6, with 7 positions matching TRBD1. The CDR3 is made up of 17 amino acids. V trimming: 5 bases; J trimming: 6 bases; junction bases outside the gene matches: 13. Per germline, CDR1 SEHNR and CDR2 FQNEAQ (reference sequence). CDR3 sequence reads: CASSHPRTGFGNSPLHF. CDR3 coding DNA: TGTGCCAGCAGCCACCCCAGGACAGGTTTTGGTAATTCACCCCTCCACTTT.

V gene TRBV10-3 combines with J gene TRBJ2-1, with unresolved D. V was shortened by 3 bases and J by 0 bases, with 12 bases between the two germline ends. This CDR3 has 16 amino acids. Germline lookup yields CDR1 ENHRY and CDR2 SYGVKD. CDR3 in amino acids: CAISESLVSSYNEQFF. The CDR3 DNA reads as TGTGCCATCAGTGAAAGTTTGGTAAGCTCCTACAATGAGCAGTTCTTC.

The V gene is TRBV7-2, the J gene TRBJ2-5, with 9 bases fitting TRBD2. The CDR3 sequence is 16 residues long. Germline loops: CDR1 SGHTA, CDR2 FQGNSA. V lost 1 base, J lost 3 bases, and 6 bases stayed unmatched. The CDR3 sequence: CASSLELAGAKETQYF. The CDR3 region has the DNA TGTGCCAGCAGCTTAGAACTAGCGGGTGCTAAAGAGACCCAGTACTTC.

CDR3: CASSYWRTGELFF. CDR3 in DNA: TGTGCCAGCAGCTACTGGAGGACCGGGGAGCTGTTTTTT. This chain links TRBV11-3 with TRBJ2-2, with D tentatively TRBD2 (5 bases). CDR3 length: 13 residues. V lost 4 bases and J 5 bases, leaving 8 bases between the germline ends. The V gene's germline CDR1 is SGHNT and CDR2 YENEEA. Looking up the rest from reference TRBV11-3 and TRBJ2-2 gives the full variable domain: EAGVVQSPRYKIIEKKQPVAFWCNPISGHNTLYWYLQNLGQGPELLIRYENEEAVDDSQLPKDRFSAERLKGVDSTLKIQPAELGDSAVYLCASSYWRTGELFFGEGSRLTVL.

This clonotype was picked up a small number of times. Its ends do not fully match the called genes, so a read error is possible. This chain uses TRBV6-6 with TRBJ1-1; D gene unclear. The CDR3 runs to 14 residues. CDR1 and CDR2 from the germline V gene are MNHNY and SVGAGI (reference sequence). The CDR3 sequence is CASTYIQTNTEAFF. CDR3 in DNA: TGTGCCAGCACTTACATACAGACAAACACTGAAGCTTTCTTT.

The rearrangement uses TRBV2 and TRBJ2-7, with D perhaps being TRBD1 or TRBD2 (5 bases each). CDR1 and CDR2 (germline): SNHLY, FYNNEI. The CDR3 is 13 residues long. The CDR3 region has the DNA TGTGCCAGCAGTTCTGGGACCTCCAACGAGCAGTACGTC. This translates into CASSSGTSNEQYV.

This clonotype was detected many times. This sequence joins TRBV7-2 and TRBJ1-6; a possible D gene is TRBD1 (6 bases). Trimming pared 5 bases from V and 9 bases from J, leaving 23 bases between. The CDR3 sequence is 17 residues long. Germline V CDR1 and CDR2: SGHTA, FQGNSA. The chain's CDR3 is CASSPLSQGQGGSPLHF. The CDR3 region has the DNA TGTGCCAGCAGCCCGCTGAGCCAGGGGCAAGGTGGTTCACCCCTCCACTTT.

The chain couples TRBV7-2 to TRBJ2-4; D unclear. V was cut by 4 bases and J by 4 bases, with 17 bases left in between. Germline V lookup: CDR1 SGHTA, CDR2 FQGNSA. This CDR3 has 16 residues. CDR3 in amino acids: CASSWGSTQTKNIQYF. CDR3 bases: TGTGCCAGCAGCTGGGGATCCACACAAACTAAAAACATTCAGTACTTC.

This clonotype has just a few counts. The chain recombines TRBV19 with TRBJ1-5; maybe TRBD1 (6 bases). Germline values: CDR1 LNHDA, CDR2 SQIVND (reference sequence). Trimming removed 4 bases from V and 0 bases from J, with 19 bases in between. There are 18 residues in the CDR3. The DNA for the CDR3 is TGTGCCAGTAGTACTGGGACACACATCGATTATAGCAATCAGCCCCAGCATTTT. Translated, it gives CASSTGTHIDYSNQPQHF.

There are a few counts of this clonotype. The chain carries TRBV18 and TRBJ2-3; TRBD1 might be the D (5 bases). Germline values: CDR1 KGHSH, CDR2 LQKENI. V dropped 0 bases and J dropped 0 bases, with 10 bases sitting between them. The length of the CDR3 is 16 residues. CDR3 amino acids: CASSPPQTASTDTQYF. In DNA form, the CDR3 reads TGTGCCAGCTCACCACCGCAGACAGCGAGCACAGATACGCAGTATTTT.

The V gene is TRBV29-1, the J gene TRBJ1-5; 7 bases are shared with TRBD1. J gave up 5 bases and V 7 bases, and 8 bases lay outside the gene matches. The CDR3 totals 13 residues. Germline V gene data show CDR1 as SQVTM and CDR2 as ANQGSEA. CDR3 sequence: CSGLGRGYQPQHF. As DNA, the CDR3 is TGCAGCGGCCTGGGCAGGGGGTATCAGCCCCAGCATTTT.

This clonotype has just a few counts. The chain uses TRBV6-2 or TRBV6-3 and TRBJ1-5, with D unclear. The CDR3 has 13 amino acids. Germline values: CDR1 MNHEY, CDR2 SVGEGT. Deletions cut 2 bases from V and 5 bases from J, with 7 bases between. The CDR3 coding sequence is TGTGCCAGCAGTTACACCCGGGATCAGCCCCAGCATTTT. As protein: CASSYTRDQPQHF.

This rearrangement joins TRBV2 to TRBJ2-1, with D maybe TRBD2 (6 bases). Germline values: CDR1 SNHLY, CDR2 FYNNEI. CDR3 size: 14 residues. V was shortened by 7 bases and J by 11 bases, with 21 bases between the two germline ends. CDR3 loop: CASNRDQGGWQQFF. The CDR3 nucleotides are TGTGCCAGCAACCGGGACCAAGGAGGGTGGCAGCAGTTCTTC.

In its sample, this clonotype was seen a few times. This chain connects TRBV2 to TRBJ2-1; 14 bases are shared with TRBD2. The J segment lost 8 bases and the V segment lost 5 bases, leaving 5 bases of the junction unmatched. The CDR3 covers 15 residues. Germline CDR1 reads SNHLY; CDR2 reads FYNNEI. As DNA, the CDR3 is TGTGCCAGCAGTCGACTAGCGGGAGGGCAGGATGAGCAGTTCTTC. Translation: CASSRLAGGQDEQFF.

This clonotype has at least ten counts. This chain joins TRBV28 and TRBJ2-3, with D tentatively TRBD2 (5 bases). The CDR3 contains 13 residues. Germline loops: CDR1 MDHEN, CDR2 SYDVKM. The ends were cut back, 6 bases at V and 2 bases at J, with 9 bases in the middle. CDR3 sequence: CASRSGYTDTQYF. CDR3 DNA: TGTGCCAGCAGGAGCGGATACACAGATACGCAGTATTTT.

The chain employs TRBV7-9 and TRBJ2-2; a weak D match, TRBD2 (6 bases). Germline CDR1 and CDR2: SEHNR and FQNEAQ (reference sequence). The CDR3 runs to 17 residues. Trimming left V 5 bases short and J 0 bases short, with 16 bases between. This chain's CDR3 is CASSLSGRTTNTGELFF. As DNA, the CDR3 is TGTGCCAGCAGCCTCAGCGGTAGGACTACGAACACCGGGGAGCTGTTTTTT.

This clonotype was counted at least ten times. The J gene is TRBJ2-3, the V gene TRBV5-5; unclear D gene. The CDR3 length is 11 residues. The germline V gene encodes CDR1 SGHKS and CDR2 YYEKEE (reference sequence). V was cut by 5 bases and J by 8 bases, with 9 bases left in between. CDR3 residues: CASRGFGTQYF. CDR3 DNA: TGTGCCAGCAGAGGCTTCGGTACGCAGTATTTT. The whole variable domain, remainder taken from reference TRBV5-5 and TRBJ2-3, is DAGVTQSPTHLIKTRGQQVTLRCSPISGHKSVSWYQQVLGQGPQFIFQYYEKEERGRGNFPDRFSARQFPNYSSELNVNALLLGDSALYLCASRGFGTQYFGPGTRLTVL.

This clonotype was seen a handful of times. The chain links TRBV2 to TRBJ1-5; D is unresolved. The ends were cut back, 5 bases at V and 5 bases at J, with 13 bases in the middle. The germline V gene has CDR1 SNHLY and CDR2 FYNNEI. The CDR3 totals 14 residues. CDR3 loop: CASSSHMEDQPQHF. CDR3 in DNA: TGTGCCAGCAGTTCCCACATGGAGGATCAGCCCCAGCATTTT. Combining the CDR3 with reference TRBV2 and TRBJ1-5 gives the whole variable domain EPEVTQTPSHQVTQMGQEVILRCVPISNHLYFYWYRQILGQKVEFLVSFYNNEISEKSEIFDDQFSVERPDGSNFTLKIRSTKLEDSAMYFCASSSHMEDQPQHFGDGTRLSIL.

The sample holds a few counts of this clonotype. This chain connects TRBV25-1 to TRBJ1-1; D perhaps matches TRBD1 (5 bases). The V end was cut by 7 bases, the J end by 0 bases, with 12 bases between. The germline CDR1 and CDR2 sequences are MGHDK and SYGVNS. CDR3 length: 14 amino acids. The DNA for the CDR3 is TGTGCCAGCACCCCCAGGGAAGTGAACACTGAAGCTTTCTTT. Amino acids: CASTPREVNTEAFF.

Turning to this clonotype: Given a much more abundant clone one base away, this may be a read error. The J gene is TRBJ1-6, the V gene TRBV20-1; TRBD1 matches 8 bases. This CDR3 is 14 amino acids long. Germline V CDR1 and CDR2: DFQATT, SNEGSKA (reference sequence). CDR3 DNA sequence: TGCAGTGCGGGACAGGACCTAGGGGATTCATCCCTCCACTTT. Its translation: CSAGQDLGDSSLHF.